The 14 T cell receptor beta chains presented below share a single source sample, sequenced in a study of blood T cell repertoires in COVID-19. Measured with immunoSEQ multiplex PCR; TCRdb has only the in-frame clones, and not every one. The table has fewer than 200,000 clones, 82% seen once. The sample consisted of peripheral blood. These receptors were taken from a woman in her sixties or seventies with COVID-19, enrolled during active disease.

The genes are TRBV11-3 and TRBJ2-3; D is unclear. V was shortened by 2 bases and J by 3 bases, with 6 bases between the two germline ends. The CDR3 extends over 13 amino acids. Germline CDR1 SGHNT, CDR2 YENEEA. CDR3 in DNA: TGTGCCAGCAGCTTATTTATGACAGATACGCAGTATTTT. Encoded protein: CASSLFMTDTQYF. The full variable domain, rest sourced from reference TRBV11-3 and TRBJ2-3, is EAGVVQSPRYKIIEKKQPVAFWCNPISGHNTLYWYLQNLGQGPELLIRYENEEAVDDSQLPKDRFSAERLKGVDSTLKIQPAELGDSAVYLCASSLFMTDTQYFGPGTRLTVL.

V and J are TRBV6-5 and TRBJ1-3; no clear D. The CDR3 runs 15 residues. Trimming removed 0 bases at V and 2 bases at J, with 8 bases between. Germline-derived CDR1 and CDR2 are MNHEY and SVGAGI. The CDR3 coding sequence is TGTGCCAGCAGTTACTCGAGGGAGCCTGGAAACACCATATATTTT. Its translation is CASSYSREPGNTIYF.

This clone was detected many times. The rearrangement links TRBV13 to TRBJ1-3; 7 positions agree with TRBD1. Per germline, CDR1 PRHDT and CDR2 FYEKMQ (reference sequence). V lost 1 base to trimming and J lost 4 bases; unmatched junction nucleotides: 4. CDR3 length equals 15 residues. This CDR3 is CASSLEGTEGNTIYF. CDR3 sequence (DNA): TGTGCCAGCAGCTTAGAGGGGACAGAGGGAAACACCATATATTTT.

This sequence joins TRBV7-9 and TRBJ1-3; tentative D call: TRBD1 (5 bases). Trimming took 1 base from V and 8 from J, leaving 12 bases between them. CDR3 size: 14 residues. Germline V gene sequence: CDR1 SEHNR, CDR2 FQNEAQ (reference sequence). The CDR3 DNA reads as TGTGCCAGCAGCTTAGAGGGGCAAACAGACACCATATATTTT. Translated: CASSLEGQTDTIYF. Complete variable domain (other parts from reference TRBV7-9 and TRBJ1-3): DTGVSQNPRHKITKRGQNVTFRCDPISEHNRLYWYRQTLGQGPEFLTYFQNEAQLEKSRLLSDRFSAERPKGSFSTLEIQRTEQGDSAMYLCASSLEGQTDTIYFGEGSWLTVV.

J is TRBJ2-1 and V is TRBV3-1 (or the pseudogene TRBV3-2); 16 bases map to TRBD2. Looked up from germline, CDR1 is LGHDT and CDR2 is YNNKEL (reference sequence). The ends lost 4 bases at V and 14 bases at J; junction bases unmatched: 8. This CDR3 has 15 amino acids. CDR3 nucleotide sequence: TGTGCCAGCAGCCCTACCGGGACTAGCGGGGGGGCTAAGTTCTTC. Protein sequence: CASSPTGTSGGAKFF.

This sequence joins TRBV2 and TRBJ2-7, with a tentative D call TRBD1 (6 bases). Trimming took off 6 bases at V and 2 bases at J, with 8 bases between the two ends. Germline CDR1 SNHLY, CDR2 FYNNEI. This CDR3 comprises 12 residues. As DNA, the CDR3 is TGTGCCAGCAGAGGGGACACCTACGAGCAGTACTTC. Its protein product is CASRGDTYEQYF.

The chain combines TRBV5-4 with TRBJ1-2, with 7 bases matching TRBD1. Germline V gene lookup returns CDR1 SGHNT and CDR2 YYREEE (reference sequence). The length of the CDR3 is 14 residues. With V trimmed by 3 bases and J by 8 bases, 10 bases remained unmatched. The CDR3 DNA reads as TGTGCCAGCAGCTCCCTGAACAGGGGCGGCGGCTACACCTTC. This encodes CASSSLNRGGGYTF.

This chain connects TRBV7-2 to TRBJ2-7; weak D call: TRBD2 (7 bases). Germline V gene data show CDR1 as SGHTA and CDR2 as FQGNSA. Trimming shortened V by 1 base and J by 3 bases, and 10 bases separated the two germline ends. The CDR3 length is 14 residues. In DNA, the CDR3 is TGTGCCAGCAGCTTAGGGGGAGGGGGCTACGAGCAGTACTTC. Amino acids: CASSLGGGGYEQYF. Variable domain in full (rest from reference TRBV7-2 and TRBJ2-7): GAGVSQSPSNKVTEKGKDVELRCDPISGHTALYWYRQSLGQGLEFLIYFQGNSAPDKSGLPSDRFSAERTGGSVSTLTIQRTQQEDSAVYLCASSLGGGGYEQYFGPGTRLTVT.

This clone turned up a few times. CDR3 DNA: TGTGCCAGCAGCGATCTAGCGGGGCCCACAGATACGCAGTATTTT. Amino acids: CASSDLAGPTDTQYF. This sequence joins TRBV7-9 and TRBJ2-3, with 9 bases aligning to TRBD2. The CDR3 consists of 15 residues. V lost 5 bases and J lost 2; bases outside the gene matches: 5. Germline-derived CDR1 and CDR2 are SEHNR and FQNEAQ (reference sequence).

This chain's CDR3 is CSASDPVAGVYEQYF. CDR3 DNA sequence: TGCAGTGCTAGTGATCCGGTCGCGGGAGTCTACGAGCAGTACTTC. The gene calls are TRBV20-1 and TRBJ2-7; TRBD2 matches 7 bases. V gave up 3 bases and J gave up 3 bases; unmatched junction bases: 11. Germline V gene sequence: CDR1 DFQATT, CDR2 SNEGSKA (reference sequence). This CDR3 is 15 amino acids long.

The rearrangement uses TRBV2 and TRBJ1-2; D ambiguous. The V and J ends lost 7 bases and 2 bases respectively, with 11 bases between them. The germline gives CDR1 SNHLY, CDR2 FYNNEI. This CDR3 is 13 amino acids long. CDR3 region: CASNLGGNYGYTF. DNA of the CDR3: TGTGCCAGCAACCTAGGCGGCAACTATGGCTACACCTTC.

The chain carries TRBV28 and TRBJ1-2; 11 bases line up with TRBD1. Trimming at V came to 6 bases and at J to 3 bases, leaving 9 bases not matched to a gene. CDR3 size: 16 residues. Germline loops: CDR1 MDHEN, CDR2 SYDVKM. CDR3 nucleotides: TGTGCCAGCAGGGGACAGGGGGACAAGCGTTACTATGGCTACACCTTC. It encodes CASRGQGDKRYYGYTF.

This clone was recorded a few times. The CDR3 region is CASSQDGGPYEQYF. The CDR3 DNA follows: TGCGCCAGCAGCCAAGATGGCGGTCCCTACGAGCAGTACTTC. The chain uses TRBV4-1 and TRBJ2-7; D ambiguous. The CDR3 sequence is 14 residues long. The V end was cut by 0 bases, the J end by 2 bases, with 8 bases between. The germline V gene has CDR1 MGHRA and CDR2 YSYEKL.

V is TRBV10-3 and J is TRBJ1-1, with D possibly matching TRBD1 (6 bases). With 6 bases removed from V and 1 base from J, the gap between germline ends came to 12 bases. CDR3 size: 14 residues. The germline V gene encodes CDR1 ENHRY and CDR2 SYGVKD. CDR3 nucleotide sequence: TGTGCCATCAGGGAAGGACAGCCGAACACTGAAGCTTTCTTT. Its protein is CAIREGQPNTEAFF.